These 30 T cell receptor beta chains originate from one sample sequenced in a study of T-cell reconstitution after alpha-beta-depleted transplantation in children. TCRbeta library construction was performed incorporating unique molecular identifiers. TCRdb re-called the PCR reads through MiXCR, storing one row per CDR3 protein. Of hundreds of thousands of distinct CDR3 sequences detected, roughly 9% appear once; the ten largest clones hold about 6.2%. This sample comprised PBMCs from the stem cell graft donor, obtained from the stem cell graft. Every receptor here comes from a human donor who donated a stem cell graft to a child with acute lymphoblastic leukemia.

This clonotype was seen many times. V and J are TRBV3-1 and TRBJ2-3; no reliable D call. CDR3 length: 14 residues. Germline CDR1 is LGHDT and CDR2 is YNNKEL (reference sequence). V was cut by 4 bases and J by 1 base, with 9 bases left in between. The CDR3 protein is CASSPQSGTDTQYF. CDR3 nucleotide sequence: TGTGCCAGCAGCCCTCAATCTGGCACAGATACGCAGTATTTT.

The rearrangement links TRBV3-1 to TRBJ2-7, with D possibly called TRBD1 or TRBD2 (6 bases each). Trimming shortened V by 1 base and J by 6 bases, and 16 bases separated the two germline ends. The CDR3 has 15 residues. Germline V gene sequence: CDR1 LGHDT, CDR2 YNNKEL (reference sequence). CDR3 coding DNA: TGTGCCAGCAGCCAAGGAAACCACAGGGAGGCCGAGCAGTACTTC. Translating gives CASSQGNHREAEQYF.

This clonotype turned up a few times. V and J are TRBV25-1 and TRBJ2-1, with TRBD2 identical over 14 bases. The V gene's germline CDR1 is MGHDK and CDR2 SYGVNS. After removal of 4 bases from V and 9 bases from J, the junction contained 8 bases not matched to a gene. The CDR3 runs to 16 residues. The CDR3 DNA follows: TGTGCCAGCAGTGGACCCGGGACTAGCGGGGGTGGTGAGCAGTTCTTC. This encodes CASSGPGTSGGGEQFF.

The chain recombines TRBV7-2 with TRBJ2-7; TRBD2 matches at 8 bases. V gave up 4 bases and J gave up 0 bases; unmatched junction bases: 5. Germline CDR1 SGHTA, CDR2 FQGNSA. The CDR3 length is 15 residues. CDR3 coding DNA: TGTGCCAGCAGCTACCAGAGCGGGAGCTCCTACGAGCAGTACTTC. Residues: CASSYQSGSSYEQYF.

This clonotype was seen repeatedly, ten times or more. The rearrangement uses TRBV10-3 and TRBJ2-1; D is possibly TRBD1 (7 bases). Germline V gene lookup returns CDR1 ENHRY and CDR2 SYGVKD. The CDR3 has 16 residues. V gave up 0 bases and J gave up 7 bases, with 16 bases separating them. The CDR3 DNA reads TGTGCCATCAGTGAGTCATGGGTTTCAGGGGGGAATGAGCAGTTCTTC. Translating it yields CAISESWVSGGNEQFF.

This clonotype was observed a few times. This chain joins TRBV4-1 and TRBJ2-2; 7 nucleotides line up with TRBD1. The CDR3 loop spans 20 amino acids. Germline lookup yields CDR1 MGHRA and CDR2 YSYEKL. With V trimmed by 5 bases and J by 6 bases, 24 bases remained unmatched. The CDR3 DNA is TGCGCCAGCAGCTCCCACCATGTAAGGACAGGATCGACAAAGGCCGGGGAGCTGTTTTTT. This sequence encodes CASSSHHVRTGSTKAGELFF.

This rearrangement joins TRBV11-2 to TRBJ2-2; D is perhaps TRBD2 (5 bases). Germline lookup yields CDR1 SGHAT and CDR2 FQNNGV. The CDR3 runs 15 residues. With 3 bases removed from V and 8 bases from J, the gap between germline ends came to 16 bases. The CDR3 coding sequence is TGTGCCAGCAGCTTTAAGTCGGGGTTTAGTGGGGAGCTGTTTTTT. Its protein product is CASSFKSGFSGELFF.

With respect to this clonotype: This CDR3 fails to terminate in the conserved phenylalanine or tryptophan, so it likely reflects a read error. The chain joins TRBV20-1 to TRBJ2-3; 11 nucleotides agree with TRBD2. Germline CDR1 DFQATT, CDR2 SNEGSKA (reference sequence). J lost 2 bases, V lost 3 bases, and 4 bases had no gene match. CDR3 length: 15 amino acids. The CDR3 protein is CSASASGGITDTQYC. As DNA, the CDR3 is TGCAGTGCTAGCGCTAGCGGGGGGATCACAGATACGCAGTATTGT.

J is TRBJ1-1 and V is TRBV27; 8 bases map to TRBD1. Per germline, CDR1 MNHEY and CDR2 SMNVEV (reference sequence). V shed 8 bases and J 1 base; nucleotides not matched to a gene: 3. There are 13 residues in the CDR3. CDR3 in amino acids: CASHRGANTEAFF. DNA of the CDR3: TGTGCCAGCCACAGGGGGGCGAACACTGAAGCTTTCTTT.

This clonotype has more than one count but fewer than ten. The V gene is TRBV5-1, the J gene TRBJ2-5, with D perhaps assigned TRBD1 or TRBD2 (5 bases each). Per germline, CDR1 SGHRS and CDR2 YFSETQ. There are 16 residues in the CDR3. With 2 bases removed from V and 5 bases from J, the gap between germline ends came to 19 bases. The CDR3 reads CASSLGERSGRETQYF. For the CDR3, the DNA is TGCGCCAGCAGCTTAGGGGAACGAAGCGGTCGGGAGACCCAGTACTTC.

This clonotype occurred a few times. The rearrangement joins TRBV12-3 or TRBV12-4 to TRBJ2-5; D is ambiguous. CDR3 length equals 12 residues. V dropped 3 bases and J dropped 4 bases, with 6 bases sitting between them. CDR3 sequence (DNA): TGTGCCAGCAGTTTGCTCGTAGAGACCCAGTACTTC. Protein sequence: CASSLLVETQYF.

About this clonotype itself: One end of the junction varies from germline; a read error may be responsible. The rearrangement links TRBV4-2 to TRBJ1-1, with D perhaps TRBD1 (6 bases). CDR3 length: 15 residues. The germline V gene has CDR1 LGHNA and CDR2 YNFKEQ. In nucleotides, the CDR3 is TGTGCCAGGAGCCCCCGCCGCCCAGGGGTGACTGAAGCTTTCTTT. Its protein is CARSPRRPGVTEAFF.

This clonotype has a count of ten or more. J is TRBJ1-1 and V is TRBV6-5; D is unresolved. Trimming shortened V by 0 bases and J by 2 bases, and 7 bases separated the two germline ends. The germline gives CDR1 MNHEY, CDR2 SVGAGI. The CDR3 covers 14 residues. DNA of the CDR3: TGTGCCAGCAGTTACTCTGGGTCTAACACTGAAGCTTTCTTT. Translating gives CASSYSGSNTEAFF.

V and J are TRBV19 and TRBJ2-1, with a possible D match to TRBD1 (6 bases). This CDR3 is 13 amino acids long. Trimming left V 4 bases short and J 3 bases short, with 7 bases between. Germline V CDR1 and CDR2: LNHDA, SQIVND (reference sequence). In DNA, the CDR3 is TGTGCCAGTAGTAGGGACAACTACAATGAGCAGTTCTTC. Translating gives CASSRDNYNEQFF. Drawing the rest from reference TRBV19 and TRBJ2-1, the complete variable domain is DGGITQSPKYLFRKEGQNVTLSCEQNLNHDAMYWYRQDPGQGLRLIYYSQIVNDFQKGDIAEGYSVSREKKESFPLTVTSAQKNPTAFYLCASSRDNYNEQFFGPGTRLTVL.

This clonotype was counted at least ten times. The rearrangement joins TRBV7-6 to TRBJ2-7, with D uncertain. Trimming removed 0 bases from V and 6 bases from J, with 9 bases in between. In germline, CDR1 is SGHVS, CDR2 FNYEAQ. The CDR3 length is 13 residues. This CDR3 is CASSLAGPGEQYF. DNA of the CDR3: TGTGCCAGCAGCTTAGCGGGTCCTGGCGAGCAGTACTTC.

This clonotype was counted only a few times. V and J are TRBV18 and TRBJ1-1; D gene unclear. The germline V gene encodes CDR1 KGHSH and CDR2 LQKENI. V was shortened by 1 base and J by 2 bases, with 8 bases between the two germline ends. The CDR3 is made up of 14 amino acids. For the CDR3, the DNA is TGTGCCAGCTCACCACTGGGCGAAAACACTGAAGCTTTCTTT. This encodes CASSPLGENTEAFF.

This clonotype has just a few counts. V gene TRBV4-1 combines with J gene TRBJ2-7; 12 bases match TRBD1. The CDR3 is 16 amino acids. Germline lookup yields CDR1 MGHRA and CDR2 YSYEKL. J gave up 9 bases and V 2 bases, and 11 bases lay outside the gene matches. The CDR3, as DNA: TGCGCCAGCAGCCAAACCGGGACAGGGGGCATCTTTGGGCAGTACTTC. Amino acid sequence: CASSQTGTGGIFGQYF.

This clonotype came up a few times. The chain is built from TRBV10-3 and TRBJ2-7; 10 positions match TRBD1. CDR1 and CDR2 from the germline V gene are ENHRY and SYGVKD. V gave up 3 bases and J gave up 4 bases; unmatched junction bases: 6. The CDR3 extends over 15 amino acids. In DNA form, the CDR3 reads TGTGCCATCAGTGATCCCGCGGGACAGGGGTACGAGCAGTACTTC. This sequence encodes CAISDPAGQGYEQYF.

This sequence joins TRBV5-1 and TRBJ2-7, with D possibly matching TRBD1 (5 bases). Germline lookup yields CDR1 SGHRS and CDR2 YFSETQ. CDR3 length equals 16 residues. V was trimmed by 0 bases and J by 0 bases, leaving 13 bases between them. CDR3 in DNA: TGCGCCAGCAGCTTGGGGGCCAGGGCCAGCTCCTACGAGCAGTACTTC. Residues: CASSLGARASSYEQYF. Drawing the rest from reference TRBV5-1 and TRBJ2-7, the complete variable domain is KAGVTQTPRYLIKTRGQQVTLSCSPISGHRSVSWYQQTPGQGLQFLFEYFSETQRNKGNFPGRFSGRQFSNSRSEMNVSTLELGDSALYLCASSLGARASSYEQYFGPGTRLTVT.

The chain has TRBV29-1 and TRBJ2-2; TRBD1 matches 7 bases. The germline V gene has CDR1 SQVTM and CDR2 ANQGSEA. The CDR3 sequence is 14 residues long. The J segment lost 1 base and the V segment lost 4 bases, leaving 3 bases of the junction unmatched. The CDR3: CSVATGWNTGELFF. The CDR3, as DNA: TGCAGCGTTGCGACAGGGTGGAACACCGGGGAGCTGTTTTTT.

In this sample, this clonotype turned up many times. This chain's CDR3 is CASSPGTGNTEAFF. Here the CDR3 DNA reads TGCGCCAGCAGCCCGGGGACAGGGAACACTGAAGCTTTCTTT. V usage is TRBV5-1 and J usage is TRBJ1-1, with 8 bases identical to TRBD1. Germline-derived CDR1 and CDR2 are SGHRS and YFSETQ. The CDR3 length is 14 residues. The ends lost 4 bases at V and 1 base at J; junction bases unmatched: 3.

This clonotype was counted a few times. For the CDR3, the DNA is TGCAGTGCTAGAGATCTCCGGGAGTCCACCGGGGAGCTGTTTTTT. Protein: CSARDLRESTGELFF. The V gene is TRBV20-1, the J gene TRBJ2-2; maybe TRBD2 (6 bases). Trimming shortened V by 0 bases and J by 4 bases, and 12 bases separated the two germline ends. The CDR3 runs to 15 residues. Germline V gene data show CDR1 as DFQATT and CDR2 as SNEGSKA (reference sequence).

This clonotype occurred many times. Here the CDR3 reads CASSQEWAFLTF. The CDR3 DNA reads TGCGCCAGCAGCCAAGAGTGGGCATTTCTCACCTTC. The chain employs TRBV4-3 and TRBJ1-2, with unresolved D. CDR3 length: 12 residues. CDR1 is LGHNA, CDR2 YSLEER, per germline. Trimming pared 0 bases from V and 13 bases from J, leaving 12 bases between.

This clonotype was counted a few times. CDR3 region: CASSWMSGAYGYTF. The CDR3 nucleotides are TGTGCCAGCAGCTGGATGAGTGGAGCCTATGGCTACACCTTC. The V call is TRBV5-5, the J call TRBJ1-2, with D unresolved. The CDR3 is 14 amino acids. The V gene's germline CDR1 is SGHKS and CDR2 YYEKEE (reference sequence). Trimming removed 3 bases from V and 4 bases from J, with 13 bases in between. Together with reference TRBV5-5 and TRBJ1-2, the CDR3 gives the full variable domain: DAGVTQSPTHLIKTRGQQVTLRCSPISGHKSVSWYQQVLGQGPQFIFQYYEKEERGRGNFPDRFSARQFPNYSSELNVNALLLGDSALYLCASSWMSGAYGYTFGSGTRLTVV.

This clonotype was counted ten times or more. The CDR3 spells CASSQAQVSYEQYF. In nucleotides, the CDR3 is TGCGCCAGCAGCCAAGCACAGGTTTCCTACGAGCAGTACTTC. The chain recombines TRBV4-3 with TRBJ2-7; TRBD1 might be the D (5 bases). In germline, CDR1 is LGHNA, CDR2 YSLEER. The V end was cut by 1 base, the J end by 1 base, with 8 bases between. CDR3 size: 14 residues.

The sample holds many counts of this clonotype. In nucleotides, the CDR3 is TGTGCCAGCAGCGTAGCTCGGGACAGCTATGGCTACACCTTC. Residues: CASSVARDSYGYTF. The chain is built from TRBV9 and TRBJ1-2; 7 nucleotides align to TRBD1. The V gene end was trimmed by 0 bases and the J gene end by 4 bases; junction bases not matched to a gene: 3. This CDR3 contains 14 residues. The germline CDR1 and CDR2 sequences are SGDLS and YYNGEE.

The genes are TRBV12-3 or TRBV12-4 and TRBJ1-5; no clear D gene. This CDR3 is 14 amino acids long. Trimming shortened V by 1 base and J by 11 bases, and 15 bases separated the two germline ends. The CDR3 here is CASSLVSGDLSQHF. The CDR3 nucleotides are TGTGCCAGCAGTTTAGTATCCGGGGATTTGTCCCAGCATTTT.

This clonotype was counted a few times. The chain recombines TRBV11-1 with TRBJ2-2; the D is unclear. This CDR3 comprises 16 residues. V shed 6 bases and J shed 2 bases, with 16 bases lying between them. Germline V gene data show CDR1 as SGHAT and CDR2 as FQDESV (reference sequence). The CDR3 loop reads CASSSRGGGNTGELFF. For the CDR3, the DNA is TGTGCCAGCAGTTCCCGCGGCGGCGGAAACACCGGGGAGCTGTTTTTT.

This clonotype has at least ten counts. V usage is TRBV30 and J usage is TRBJ1-5; D call uncertain. The CDR3 extends over 14 amino acids. CDR1 and CDR2 from the germline V gene are GTSNPN and SVGIG (reference sequence). V was trimmed by 2 bases and J by 2 bases, leaving 10 bases between them. CDR3 sequence reads: CAWSPFGGNQPQHF. The CDR3 bases are TGTGCCTGGAGTCCCTTTGGGGGCAATCAGCCCCAGCATTTT.

This clonotype showed up many times. This chain links TRBV5-1 with TRBJ2-1; D is perhaps TRBD2 (6 bases). Looked up from germline, CDR1 is SGHRS and CDR2 is YFSETQ. CDR3 length: 16 residues. With 1 base removed from V and 3 bases from J, the gap between germline ends came to 14 bases. This CDR3 reads CASSLTTRGSYNEQFF. CDR3 DNA: TGCGCCAGCAGCTTGACAACGCGGGGCAGCTACAATGAGCAGTTCTTC.